The 13 T cell receptor beta chains reported below all come from one sample, sequenced in a study of radiation and T cells in renal cell carcinoma. The time point was: baseline pretreatment blood. Treatment meaning: 15 Gy SBRT to primary tumor, nephrectomy 4 weeks later. Produced via immunoSEQ multiplex PCR; TCRdb's table is partial and in-frame only. The sample contains about 88,000 clones, 75% to 90% of which appear only once. The sample was blood, taken from a patient whose treatment included radiotherapy and nephrectomy. These receptors came from a man aged 50-60 years with renal cell carcinoma.

This chain connects TRBV10-3 to TRBJ2-1; perhaps TRBD1 as D (6 bases). CDR1 and CDR2 (germline): ENHRY, SYGVKD. This CDR3 comprises 13 residues. V was clipped by 8 bases and J by 9 bases, with 17 bases between them. CDR3 in amino acids: CAIPGTSSGEQFF. CDR3 sequence (DNA): TGTGCCATCCCAGGGACATCCTCTGGTGAGCAGTTCTTC.

This clone was recorded a few times. The V gene is TRBV5-1, the J gene TRBJ1-3; D uncertain. Trimming removed 4 bases at V and 4 bases at J, with 9 bases between. Germline V gene lookup returns CDR1 SGHRS and CDR2 YFSETQ. The CDR3 runs to 13 residues. Here the CDR3 DNA reads TGCGCCAGCAGCGATACAGCCGGAAACACCATATATTTT. It codes for CASSDTAGNTIYF.

This clone was found once. This chain joins TRBV6-6 and TRBJ2-2, with D perhaps matching TRBD1 (6 bases). The germline gives CDR1 MNHNY, CDR2 SVGAGI (reference sequence). Trimming pared 2 bases from V and 3 bases from J, leaving 10 bases between. This CDR3 region has 15 residues. Written as DNA, the CDR3 is TGTGCCAGCAGTTACACAGGGCGTCACACCGGGGAGCTGTTTTTT. Encoded protein: CASSYTGRHTGELFF.

The chain recombines TRBV6-1 with TRBJ2-7; D might be TRBD2 (5 bases). The germline CDR1 and CDR2 sequences are MNHNS and SASEGT. V gave up 4 bases and J gave up 6 bases, with 19 bases separating them. The CDR3 contains 15 residues. CDR3 protein: CASSASGPISGEQYF. As DNA, the CDR3 is TGTGCCAGCAGTGCCAGCGGCCCTATCTCGGGCGAGCAGTACTTC.

This rearrangement joins TRBV7-6 to TRBJ2-2, with TRBD1 matching 7 bases. Germline lookup yields CDR1 SGHVS and CDR2 FNYEAQ. V dropped 5 bases and J dropped 4; count of bases not matched to a gene: 13. The CDR3 is made up of 17 amino acids. CDR3 loop: CASSPNRGWVSTGELFF. Here the CDR3 DNA reads TGTGCCAGCAGCCCTAACAGGGGATGGGTTTCCACCGGGGAGCTGTTTTTT. The complete variable domain, with remaining parts taken from reference TRBV7-6 and TRBJ2-2, reads GAGVSQSPRYKVTKRGQDVALRCDPISGHVSLYWYRQALGQGPEFLTYFNYEAQQDKSGLPNDRFSAERPEGSISTLTIQRTEQRDSAMYRCASSPNRGWVSTGELFFGEGSRLTVL.

This chain links TRBV19 with TRBJ2-7, with 13 bases lining up with TRBD2. This CDR3 is built from 17 residues. V lost 5 bases to trimming and J lost 4 bases; unmatched junction nucleotides: 11. CDR1 is LNHDA and CDR2 is SQIVND in the germline V gene (reference sequence). The DNA of the CDR3 is TGTGCCAGTAGTGCCATTCCGGGACTAGCGGGACTATACGAGCAGTACTTC. Protein sequence: CASSAIPGLAGLYEQYF.

This rearrangement joins TRBV6-4 to TRBJ2-4, with 7 positions matching TRBD1. Germline CDR1 is MRHNA and CDR2 is SNTAGT. V shed 10 bases and J 2 bases; nucleotides not matched to a gene: 5. The CDR3 has 13 residues. The CDR3 loop reads CANETGTKNIQYF. The CDR3 DNA reads as TGTGCCAACGAGACAGGGACCAAAAACATTCAGTACTTC.

The rearrangement uses TRBV27 and TRBJ1-1; D gene unclear. This CDR3 spans 14 amino acids. The ends were cut back, 4 bases at V and 1 base at J, with 10 bases in the middle. Per the germline V gene, CDR1 is MNHEY and CDR2 is SMNVEV (reference sequence). CDR3 loop: CASSSPGSNTEAFF. Written as DNA, the CDR3 is TGTGCCAGCAGTTCGCCAGGTTCGAACACTGAAGCTTTCTTT.

The V and J genes are TRBV5-1 and TRBJ1-4; no clear D. The CDR3 spans 15 residues. Germline CDR1 is SGHRS and CDR2 is YFSETQ. The V gene lost 2 bases and the J gene lost 0 bases, with 8 bases spanning the gap. Here the CDR3 DNA reads TGCGCCAGCAGCTTCGGCCAGGCAACTAATGAAAAACTGTTTTTT. Translation: CASSFGQATNEKLFF.

CDR3 loop: CASSDLTGFRYNEQFF. The CDR3, as DNA: TGTGCCAGCAGTGACTTGACAGGGTTTAGATACAATGAGCAGTTCTTC. The chain combines TRBV25-1 with TRBJ2-1; 7 bases are shared with TRBD1. The CDR3 is 16 amino acids. The V and J ends lost 3 bases and 4 bases, in that order; junction bases with no gene match: 9. Germline lookup yields CDR1 MGHDK and CDR2 SYGVNS.

Worth noting for this clone: The junction does not match germline at one end; this may be a read error. The J gene is TRBJ2-5, the V gene TRBV7-7; 9 bases map to TRBD1. Germline V lookup: CDR1 SSHAT, CDR2 FNYEAQ (reference sequence). This CDR3 region has 14 residues. CDR3 DNA: TGTGCTAGCAGCTTAGGGACAGGGTACGAGACCCAGTACTTC. Its translation: CASSLGTGYETQYF.

The chain recombines TRBV5-1 with TRBJ2-5; D call uncertain. CDR1 SGHRS and CDR2 YFSETQ come from the germline V gene. The V and J ends lost 4 bases and 2 bases respectively, with 15 bases between them. CDR3 size: 15 residues. The CDR3 DNA is TGCGCCAGCAGCCAGGCCTTATCTGGACAAGAGACCCAGTACTTC. Translation gives CASSQALSGQETQYF.

The chain couples TRBV11-2 to TRBJ1-2; D gene ambiguous. The V end was cut by 4 bases, the J end by 2 bases, with 14 bases between. Per the germline V gene, CDR1 is SGHAT and CDR2 is FQNNGV. The CDR3 extends over 15 amino acids. Here the CDR3 DNA reads TGTGCCAGCAGCTCACTAACAACTACAAACTATGGCTACACCTTC. The encoded protein is CASSSLTTTNYGYTF.